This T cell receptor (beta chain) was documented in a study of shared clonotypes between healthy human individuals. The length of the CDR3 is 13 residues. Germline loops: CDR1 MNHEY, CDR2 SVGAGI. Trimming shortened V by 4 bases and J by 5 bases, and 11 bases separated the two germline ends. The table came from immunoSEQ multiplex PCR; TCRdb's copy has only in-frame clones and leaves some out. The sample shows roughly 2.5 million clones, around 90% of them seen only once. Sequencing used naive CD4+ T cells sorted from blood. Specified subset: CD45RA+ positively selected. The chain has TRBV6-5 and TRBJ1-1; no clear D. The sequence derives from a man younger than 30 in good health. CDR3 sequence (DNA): TGTGCCAGCAGTTTGCGGTTTGTGACTGAAGCTTTCTTT. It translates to CASSLRFVTEAFF.